The 6 T cell receptor beta chains below were found in one sample sequenced in a study of tumor-infiltrating lymphocytes in oesophageal squamous cell carcinoma (dated by TCRdb to the mid-2010s). Libraries were made using PCR. The listed sequencing device is Illumina HiSeq 2000. The public reads were reanalyzed by TCRdb: fastp trimming at Q25, MiXCR alignment, in-frame beta chains only. When rows share a CDR3 protein, they turn into one entry using the most common DNA and genes. This sample lists about 12,000 distinct CDR3 sequences; 55% to 60% were detected once. Together, the top ten hold 32% of the sample. The sequenced material came from esophageal tumor tissue. Receptor source: a female donor with esophageal squamous cell carcinoma.

The J gene is TRBJ2-7, the V gene TRBV7-2; D unresolved. CDR1 SGHTA and CDR2 FQGNSA come from the germline V gene. The CDR3 extends over 15 amino acids. V lost 6 bases to trimming and J lost 0 bases, with 15 bases between them. The CDR3 loop reads CASSLEWAVSYEQYF. The CDR3 region has the DNA TGTGCCAGCAGTCTCGAATGGGCGGTCTCCTACGAGCAGTACTTC.

The rearrangement joins TRBV7-2 to TRBJ2-1; D remains unclear. V lost 0 bases, J lost 4 bases, and 10 bases lay in between. The CDR3 is 15 amino acids. In germline, CDR1 is SGHTA, CDR2 FQGNSA. Here the CDR3 DNA reads TGTGCCAGCAGCTTAGCTAGTGTTGGGTACAATGAGCAGTTCTTC. Protein: CASSLASVGYNEQFF.

The chain uses TRBV7-2 and TRBJ2-1; D is uncertain. Between the trimmed V and J ends, which lost 4 bases and 0 bases, there was a span of 4 bases. The CDR3 spans 13 residues. CDR1 is SGHTA, CDR2 FQGNSA, per germline. DNA of the CDR3: TGTGCCAGCAGCTCAGGCTCCTACAATGAGCAGTTCTTC. Protein sequence: CASSSGSYNEQFF. Using reference TRBV7-2 and TRBJ2-1 for the parts outside the CDR3, the full variable domain is GAGVSQSPSNKVTEKGKDVELRCDPISGHTALYWYRQSLGQGLEFLIYFQGNSAPDKSGLPSDRFSAERTGGSVSTLTIQRTQQEDSAVYLCASSSGSYNEQFFGPGTRLTVL.

J is TRBJ1-5 and V is TRBV6-6, with 7 bases identical to TRBD1. CDR3 size: 15 residues. V lost 0 bases and J lost 7; bases outside the gene matches: 6. Germline-derived CDR1 and CDR2 are MNHNY and SVGAGI (reference sequence). The CDR3 here is CASSYSTGRMQPQHF. CDR3 nucleotide sequence: TGTGCCAGCAGTTACTCGACAGGGAGGATGCAGCCCCAGCATTTT.

The chain recombines TRBV7-9 with TRBJ2-4; D is undetermined. The end of the DNA is better explained by TRBJ2-7, so the J call may be wrong. The CDR3 contains 18 residues. Germline CDR1 SEHNR, CDR2 FQNEAQ (reference sequence). The CDR3 protein is CASSVGLRSDLWPYEQYF. DNA for the CDR3: TGTGCCAGCAGCGTAGGCCTTAGGAGCGACCTTTGGCCCTACGAGCAGTACTTC.

This clonotype was counted many times. This CDR3 is CASSKGWTEAFF. CDR3 coding DNA: TGTGCCAGTAGTAAAGGATGGACTGAAGCTTTCTTT. The rearrangement uses TRBV19 and TRBJ1-1; D not resolved. Trimming removed 4 bases from V and 5 bases from J, with 8 bases in between. Germline CDR1 LNHDA, CDR2 SQIVND (reference sequence). CDR3 length equals 12 residues.